The 28 T cell receptor beta chains below come from one sample, sequenced in a study of CD8+ T cells in alopecia areata. In each case, RNA was isolated and then reverse transcribed into cDNA as the sequencing template. Sequencing used immunoSEQ multiplex PCR; TCRdb keeps in-frame clones, though not all of them. Of about 200,000 clones in the sample, 60% to 70% were seen once. Treatment in this sample: oral pan-JAK inhibitor, 5-10 mg twice daily. Sample: CD4+ T cells sorted from blood, taken at week 4, from a patient treated with tofacitinib. The origin of the receptors is a human donor with alopecia areata.

This clone was observed a few times. V and J are TRBV28 and TRBJ1-2; D not certain. Germline V gives CDR1 MDHEN, CDR2 SYDVKM. V was clipped by 6 bases and J by 5 bases, with 10 bases between them. The CDR3 is made up of 12 amino acids. DNA of the CDR3: TGTGCCAGCAGGCCCGGGCAGTATGGCTACACCTTC. It specifies CASRPGQYGYTF.

Worth noting for this clone: Other DNA sequences in this sample translate to the same CDR3. J is TRBJ2-5 and V is TRBV30; 15 nucleotides align to TRBD2. Germline V gene data show CDR1 as GTSNPN and CDR2 as SVGIG (reference sequence). Trimming cost V 0 bases and J 5 bases; bases outside gene matches: 4. The CDR3 runs 16 residues. The CDR3 DNA is TGTGCCTGGAGTGTAGGGACTAGCGGGGGGCTGGAGACCCAGTACTTC. Its protein is CAWSVGTSGGLETQYF.

CDR3 coding DNA: TGCAGCTCCGAGGGGGGTCCTTATGGCTACACCTTC. Protein: CSSEGGPYGYTF. The chain employs TRBV29-1 and TRBJ1-2, with D possibly TRBD1 on 6 matching bases. The CDR3 is made up of 12 amino acids. The germline V and J ends were trimmed by 8 bases and 5 bases, with 15 bases remaining between them. The germline gives CDR1 SQVTM, CDR2 ANQGSEA.

The genes are TRBV5-5 and TRBJ2-5; D perhaps matches TRBD1 (6 bases). V lost 0 bases, J lost 5 bases, and 14 bases lay in between. CDR1 and CDR2 from the germline V gene are SGHKS and YYEKEE (reference sequence). This CDR3 is 15 amino acids long. CDR3 protein: CASSLVTGGLETQYF. In nucleotides, the CDR3 is TGTGCCAGCAGCTTGGTGACAGGCGGATTGGAGACCCAGTACTTC.

The chain is built from TRBV13 and TRBJ1-1, with D perhaps matching TRBD1 (5 bases). Per the germline V gene, CDR1 is PRHDT and CDR2 is FYEKMQ (reference sequence). Trimming shortened V by 1 base and J by 1 base, and 10 bases separated the two germline ends. The CDR3 spans 15 residues. In nucleotides, the CDR3 is TGTGCCAGCAGCTTAGAACGGGGACGGAACACTGAAGCTTTCTTT. Its translation is CASSLERGRNTEAFF.

Only a few counts were recorded for this clone. The CDR3 sequence: CAISDPQGAGGNTIYF. The DNA for the CDR3 is TGTGCCATCAGTGACCCACAGGGCGCGGGAGGAAACACCATATATTTT. The chain carries TRBV10-3 and TRBJ1-3, with D possibly matching TRBD1 (6 bases). Germline V gene lookup returns CDR1 ENHRY and CDR2 SYGVKD. V was pared by 3 bases and J by 4 bases, with 16 bases between. This CDR3 comprises 16 residues.

This clone has more than one count but fewer than ten. The same CDR3 arises from other DNA sequences in this sample as well. In DNA form, the CDR3 reads TGCAGTGCTAACAGGGGGGAGACCCAGTACTTC. Protein: CSANRGETQYF. The chain has TRBV20-1 and TRBJ2-5, with TRBD1 matching 8 bases. The CDR3 runs 11 residues. Per the germline V gene, CDR1 is DFQATT and CDR2 is SNEGSKA (reference sequence). V was clipped by 4 bases and J by 5 bases; unmatched bases: 0.

CDR3 protein: CASTQGYQPQHF. The CDR3 bases are TGTGCCAGCACTCAGGGGTATCAGCCCCAGCATTTT. The gene calls are TRBV2 and TRBJ1-5, with D possibly matching TRBD1 (6 bases). CDR3 length: 12 residues. Deletions cut 7 bases from V and 5 bases from J, with 9 bases between. Germline V lookup: CDR1 SNHLY, CDR2 FYNNEI.

The gene calls are TRBV29-1 and TRBJ2-7; TRBD1 agrees at 10 bases. Germline lookup yields CDR1 SQVTM and CDR2 ANQGSEA. Trimming took 4 bases from V and 4 from J; bases not matched to a gene: 4. CDR3 size: 13 residues. The CDR3 DNA sequence: TGCAGCGTTGGGAGACAGGGGGCGTACGAGCAGTACTTC. Translation gives CSVGRQGAYEQYF.

The chain employs TRBV6-5 and TRBJ1-2, with 9 bases matching TRBD1. The CDR3 covers 14 residues. Germline V gene data show CDR1 as MNHEY and CDR2 as SVGAGI. V lost 6 bases and J lost 2; bases outside the gene matches: 4. For the CDR3, the DNA is TGTGCCAGCAGACGGGGACAGGGCAACTATGGCTACACCTTC. Its translation is CASRRGQGNYGYTF.

The chain links TRBV30 to TRBJ1-5; TRBD1 matches at 10 bases. V was pared by 7 bases and J by 1 base, with 7 bases of the junction left unmatched. This CDR3 contains 15 residues. Germline V CDR1 and CDR2: GTSNPN, SVGIG (reference sequence). The CDR3 coding sequence is TGTGCCTCCGGGACAGGGGATGGGAGCAATCAGCCCCAGCATTTT. As protein: CASGTGDGSNQPQHF. Filled out from reference TRBV30 and TRBJ1-5, the complete variable domain reads SQTIHQWPATLVQPVGSPLSLECTVEGTSNPNLYWYRQAAGRGLQLLFYSVGIGQISSEVPQNLSASRPQDRQFILSSKKLLLSDSGFYLCASGTGDGSNQPQHFGDGTRLSIL.

This clone was picked up a small number of times. The chain has TRBV10-3 and TRBJ2-5; D call uncertain. This CDR3 spans 14 amino acids. Germline V gene lookup returns CDR1 ENHRY and CDR2 SYGVKD. V was shortened by 2 bases and J by 4 bases, with 11 bases between the two germline ends. The CDR3 nucleotides read TGTGCCATCAGTGAGAAGGGTCTCAGAGAGACCCAGTACTTC. Protein sequence: CAISEKGLRETQYF.

The table lists this clone with a count of one. The chain is built from TRBV30 and TRBJ2-5, with D possibly matching TRBD2 (6 bases). CDR1 and CDR2 (germline): GTSNPN, SVGIG (reference sequence). This CDR3 spans 11 amino acids. V was pared by 0 bases and J by 11 bases, with 10 bases between. This CDR3 reads CAWSVRLVQYF. The CDR3 DNA reads TGTGCCTGGAGTGTACGACTAGTGCAGTACTTC.

This chain links TRBV30 with TRBJ1-3; no clear D. This CDR3 contains 10 residues. Germline V lookup: CDR1 GTSNPN, CDR2 SVGIG (reference sequence). The V gene lost 4 bases and the J gene lost 8 bases, with 6 bases spanning the gap. CDR3 protein: CAWTPHTIYF. The CDR3, as DNA: TGTGCCTGGACCCCCCACACCATATATTTT.

The chain combines TRBV4-2 with TRBJ2-1; a possible D gene is TRBD2 (6 bases). Germline assignment: CDR1 LGHNA and CDR2 YNFKEQ. V dropped 3 bases and J dropped 4 bases, with 13 bases sitting between them. The CDR3 length is 15 residues. CDR3 sequence (DNA): TGTGCCAGCAGCCACTTGCCAGGGACTTACAATGAGCAGTTCTTC. This encodes CASSHLPGTYNEQFF.

V gene TRBV29-1 combines with J gene TRBJ2-5; D gene ambiguous. Trimming took 4 bases from V and 7 from J, leaving 7 bases between them. Germline V gene sequence: CDR1 SQVTM, CDR2 ANQGSEA. This CDR3 comprises 10 residues. The CDR3, as DNA: TGCAGCGTTGGTGCTGGGACCCAGTACTTC. This sequence encodes CSVGAGTQYF.

This sequence joins TRBV4-2 and TRBJ1-5; 7 bases are shared with TRBD1. The trim removed 2 bases at V and 7 bases at J, leaving 5 bases unmatched. Germline CDR1 LGHNA, CDR2 YNFKEQ. The CDR3 is made up of 14 amino acids. CDR3 in DNA: TGTGCCAGCAGCCAAAGACAGGGTAGCCAGCCCCAGCATTTT. Translated: CASSQRQGSQPQHF.

The rearrangement links TRBV6-5 to TRBJ2-3; the match to TRBD1 covers 7 bases. Trimming removed 5 bases from V and 4 bases from J; junction bases left unmatched: 6. This CDR3 comprises 14 residues. The germline V gene has CDR1 MNHEY and CDR2 SVGAGI. CDR3 region: CASSEVQGADTQYF. DNA for the CDR3: TGTGCCAGCAGTGAAGTCCAGGGGGCAGATACGCAGTATTTT.

This clone showed up just a few times. The chain recombines TRBV7-2 with TRBJ1-2, with 7 bases matching TRBD1. J lost 5 bases, V lost 7 bases, and 13 bases had no gene match. Germline CDR1 and CDR2: SGHTA and FQGNSA. The CDR3 has 15 amino acids. CDR3 DNA sequence: TGTGCCAGCAACCCCACCGGGACAGCTCCGTATGGCTACACCTTC. Amino acid sequence: CASNPTGTAPYGYTF.

The genes are TRBV4-1 and TRBJ1-1, with 8 positions matching TRBD1. This CDR3 spans 15 amino acids. Germline CDR1 and CDR2: MGHRA and YSYEKL. With V trimmed by 2 bases and J by 0 bases, 2 bases remained unmatched. CDR3 coding DNA: TGCGCCAGCAGCCAAATACAGGGGGTGAACACTGAAGCTTTCTTT. Translating it yields CASSQIQGVNTEAFF.

This clone came up a few times. The chain joins TRBV6-1 to TRBJ2-7; D may be TRBD2 (6 bases). This CDR3 spans 14 amino acids. Trimming removed 5 bases at V and 6 bases at J, with 17 bases between. CDR1 is MNHNS, CDR2 SASEGT, per germline. In DNA, the CDR3 is TGTGCCAGCAGTTCTGAGGGGCAGGGACTCGAGCAGTACTTC. Its protein is CASSSEGQGLEQYF.

The V call is TRBV2, the J call TRBJ2-1; 7 bases agree with TRBD2. V gave up 11 bases and J gave up 8 bases; unmatched junction bases: 15. The germline gives CDR1 SNHLY, CDR2 FYNNEI. This CDR3 spans 14 amino acids. The CDR3 coding sequence is TGTGCCTTTGGGCTAGCGGCGCCTGAGGATGAGCAGTTCTTC. This translates into CAFGLAAPEDEQFF.

The gene calls are TRBV25-1 and TRBJ1-1; 7 bases are shared with TRBD1. Germline lookup yields CDR1 MGHDK and CDR2 SYGVNS. This CDR3 is 14 amino acids long. The ends lost 2 bases at V and 1 base at J; junction bases unmatched: 1. The CDR3 region is CASSETGANTEAFF. CDR3 DNA: TGTGCCAGCAGTGAAACAGGGGCGAACACTGAAGCTTTCTTT.

This chain connects TRBV5-1 to TRBJ2-1; a possible D gene is TRBD1 (6 bases). Per the germline V gene, CDR1 is SGHRS and CDR2 is YFSETQ. The CDR3 totals 14 residues. Trimming cost V 0 bases and J 5 bases, with 9 bases left between them. The CDR3 sequence is CASSLGTANNEQFF. CDR3 DNA: TGCGCCAGCAGCTTGGGGACAGCTAACAATGAGCAGTTCTTC.

This chain links TRBV25-1 with TRBJ2-6; 9 nucleotides agree with TRBD1. CDR3 length equals 16 residues. The J segment lost 0 bases and the V segment lost 8 bases, leaving 5 bases of the junction unmatched. Germline-derived CDR1 and CDR2 are MGHDK and SYGVNS. The chain's CDR3 is CASGTGGNSGANVLTF. The CDR3 DNA reads TGTGCCAGCGGTACAGGGGGCAACTCTGGGGCCAACGTCCTGACTTTC.

J is TRBJ2-2 and V is TRBV30; D is perhaps TRBD2 (6 bases). The CDR3 sequence is 16 residues long. Germline CDR1 reads GTSNPN; CDR2 reads SVGIG (reference sequence). The V gene lost 0 bases and the J gene lost 4 bases, with 15 bases spanning the gap. The CDR3 DNA reads TGTGCCTGGAGTGTACCCGGGACTGCACTCACCGGGGAGCTGTTTTTT. Translating it yields CAWSVPGTALTGELFF.

CDR3 DNA: TGTGCCAGCAGTTCTAGCGCGCGCTCCTACAATGAGCAGTTCTTC. It yields the protein CASSSSARSYNEQFF. The chain has TRBV7-9 and TRBJ2-1; D is perhaps TRBD2 (6 bases). CDR3 length: 15 amino acids. The germline CDR1 and CDR2 sequences are SEHNR and FQNEAQ (reference sequence). The V and J ends lost 6 bases and 0 bases respectively, with 12 bases between them.

The genes are TRBV29-1 and TRBJ2-1; a possible D gene is TRBD2 (7 bases). V dropped 5 bases and J dropped 8 bases, with 16 bases sitting between them. There are 13 residues in the CDR3. Germline values: CDR1 SQVTM, CDR2 ANQGSEA. For the CDR3, the DNA is TGCAGCGTTTCAGGGGCCGGGGGGTATGAGCAGTTCTTC. Translation: CSVSGAGGYEQFF.